The text below deals with one TCR beta chain. The data derive from a study of OX40 agonist ivuxolimab in advanced cancers. Sequencing was performed with immunoSEQ multiplex PCR; in TCRdb, only in-frame clones are kept and a portion is missing. This table has tens of thousands of clones, 80% to 90% appearing once. CDR1 is SEHNR and CDR2 is FQNEAQ in the germline V gene (reference sequence). Trimming removed 2 bases from V and 10 bases from J, with 12 bases in between. The CDR3 covers 14 residues. The chain links TRBV7-9 to TRBJ1-6; D is perhaps TRBD1 (5 bases). The material was CD4+ or CD8+ T cells sorted from blood, obtained in a trial of the OX40 agonist ivuxolimab. The receptor was derived from an adult with an advanced solid tumor such as melanoma, head and neck, liver or kidney cancer. In nucleotides, the CDR3 is TGTGCCAGCAGCTTATTCAAGGGGCCATCACCCCTCCACTTT. Protein: CASSLFKGPSPLHF.